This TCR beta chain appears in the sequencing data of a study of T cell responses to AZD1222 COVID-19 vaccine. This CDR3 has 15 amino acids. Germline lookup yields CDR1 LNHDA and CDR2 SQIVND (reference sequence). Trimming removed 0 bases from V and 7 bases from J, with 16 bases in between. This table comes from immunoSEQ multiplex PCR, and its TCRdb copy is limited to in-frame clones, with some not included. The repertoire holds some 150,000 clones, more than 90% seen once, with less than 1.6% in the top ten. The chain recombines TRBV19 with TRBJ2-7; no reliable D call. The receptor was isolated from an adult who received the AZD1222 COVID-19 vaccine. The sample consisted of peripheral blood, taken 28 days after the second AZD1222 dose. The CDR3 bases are TGTGCCAGTAGTATAGATCTGGTCTGGTCTCGGGAGCAGTACTTC. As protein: CASSIDLVWSREQYF.